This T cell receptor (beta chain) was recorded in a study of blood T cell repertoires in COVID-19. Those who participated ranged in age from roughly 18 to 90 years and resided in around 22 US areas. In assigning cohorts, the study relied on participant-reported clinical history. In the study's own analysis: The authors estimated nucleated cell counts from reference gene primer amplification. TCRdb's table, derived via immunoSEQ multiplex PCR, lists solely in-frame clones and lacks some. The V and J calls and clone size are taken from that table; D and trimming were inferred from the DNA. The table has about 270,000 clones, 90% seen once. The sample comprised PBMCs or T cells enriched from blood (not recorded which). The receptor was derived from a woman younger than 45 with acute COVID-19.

The CDR3 reads CASSPDFGGYEQYF. In DNA, the CDR3 is TGTGCCAGCAGCCCGGACTTCGGAGGTTACGAGCAGTACTTC. V gene TRBV6-5 combines with J gene TRBJ2-7; tentatively, D is TRBD2 (5 bases). V was clipped by 6 bases and J by 4 bases, with 16 bases between them. Germline CDR1 and CDR2: MNHEY and SVGAGI. The CDR3 loop spans 14 amino acids.